Listed below are T cell receptor beta chains from one sample, sequenced in a study of Tregs in tolerant kidney transplant recipients. Measured with immunoSEQ multiplex PCR; TCRdb has only the in-frame clones, and not every one. Counted here are fewer than 40,000 clones, 82% occurring once; the ten biggest clones make up 2% to 2.5%. Their target antigens are unknown. The sample consisted of Tregs from blood cultured with allogeneic cells. The receptor source for this set is a human donor in good health. The CDR3 runs from the conserved cysteine through the conserved F or W. D genes are given only for firm matches. Only part of the rows carry a size: once, few, many, or a class if the clone is expanded.

clone_size	d_call	j_call	v_call	cdr3_aa	cdr3_nt
NA	TRBD2	TRBJ2-7	TRBV15	CATSRDLASGSSYEQYF	TGTGCCACCAGCAGAGATTTAGCTAGCGGGTCCTCCTACGAGCAGTACTTC
few	NA	TRBJ2-3	TRBV4-2	CASSQGAPGTAGSDTQYF	TGTGCCAGCAGCCAAGGTGCCCCGGGAACGGCGGGATCAGATACGCAGTATTTT
NA	NA	TRBJ1-1	TRBV7-2	CASSLSLLRGDAFF	TGTGCCAGCAGCTTAAGCCTATTGCGGGGTGACGCTTTCTTT
NA	NA	TRBJ1-5	TRBV19	CASSTTRGGGYQPQHF	TGTGCCAGTAGTACGACGAGGGGCGGGGGGTATCAGCCCCAGCATTTT
NA	NA	TRBJ2-5	TRBV25-1	CASSRPPQETQYF	TGTGCCAGCAGCCGCCCCCCCCAAGAGACCCAGTACTTC
once	NA	TRBJ1-6	TRBV7-2	CASSSPGGRRGSPLHF	TGTGCCAGCAGCTCCCCTGGAGGGAGGAGGGGATCACCCCTCCACTTT
NA	NA	TRBJ1-3	TRBV9	CASSVGTTGNTIYF	TGTGCCAGCAGCGTCGGTACCACTGGAAACACCATATATTTT
NA	NA	TRBJ2-2	TRBV1	CTSSQKLDRELFF	TGCACCAGCAGCCAAAAACTAGACCGGGAGCTGTTTTTT
NA	NA	TRBJ2-3	TRBV7-2	CASRGPLSTDTQYF	TGTGCCAGCCGGGGGCCCCTTAGCACAGATACGCAGTATTTT
once	NA	TRBJ1-4	TRBV10-3	CATSASESEKLFF	TGTGCCACTTCCGCTTCGGAGTCTGAAAAACTGTTTTTT
NA	NA	TRBJ2-1	TRBV4-3	CASSQDNRYNEQFF	TGCGCCAGCAGCCAAGATAATCGGTACAATGAGCAGTTCTTC
NA	NA	TRBJ2-7	TRBV27	CASRMDGSLSYEQYF	TGTGCCAGCAGAATGGACGGAAGTCTCTCCTACGAGCAGTACTTC
NA	TRBD2	TRBJ2-1	TRBV5-1	CASSIGTSDYNEQFF	TGCGCCAGCAGCATCGGGACTAGCGACTACAATGAGCAGTTCTTC
NA	NA	TRBJ1-3	TRBV28	CAGGGSGNTIYF	TGTGCCGGAGGCGGGTCTGGAAACACCATATATTTT
NA	TRBD2	TRBJ2-7	TRBV4-2	CASSPLSGSKDEQYF	TGTGCCAGCAGCCCACTTAGCGGGAGTAAGGACGAGCAGTACTTC
once	TRBD1	TRBJ1-1	TRBV5-1	CASSLGTGRVSAFF	TGCGCCAGCAGCTTGGGGACAGGGCGGGTTTCGGCTTTCTTT
NA	NA	TRBJ2-3	TRBV7-9	CASSPAVFTDTQYF	TGTGCCAGCAGTCCGGCGGTTTTCACAGATACGCAGTATTTT
NA	NA	TRBJ1-4	TRBV20-1	CSARTGTRLFF	TGCAGTGCTAGGACGGGGACAAGGCTGTTTTTT
NA	TRBD1	TRBJ2-7	TRBV11-2	CASSLETGGEQYF	TGTGCCAGCAGCTTGGAGACAGGGGGGGAGCAGTACTTC
NA	NA	TRBJ1-2	TRBV15	CATSRVARNYGYTF	TGTGCCACCAGCAGAGTGGCGCGAAACTATGGCTACACCTTC
few	NA	TRBJ2-5	TRBV20-1	CSASGGETQYF	TGCAGTGCTAGCGGGGGAGAGACCCAGTACTTC
NA	NA	TRBJ2-3	TRBV5-4	CASSLSLAGGDTQYF	TGTGCCAGCAGCTTGTCCCTAGCCGGCGGAGATACGCAGTATTTT
NA	NA	TRBJ1-1	TRBV7-9	CASSPYRVGGSGAFF	TGTGCCAGCAGCCCTTACAGGGTTGGGGGGTCTGGGGCTTTCTTT
once	NA	TRBJ1-5	TRBV19	CASSNRGGMGNQPQHF	TGTGCCAGTAGCAACCGAGGGGGAATGGGCAATCAGCCCCAGCATTTT
NA	TRBD2	TRBJ2-3	TRBV11-2	CASSIAGRDTDTQYF	TGTGCCAGCAGCATAGCAGGGAGGGATACAGATACGCAGTATTTT
NA	NA	TRBJ1-4	TRBV5-5	CASSLSWGGDEKLFF	TGTGCCAGCAGCTTATCATGGGGCGGGGATGAAAAACTGTTTTTT
NA	NA	TRBJ2-6	TRBV4-1	CASSPQTAASGANVLTF	TGCGCCAGCAGCCCGCAGACAGCCGCCTCTGGGGCCAACGTCCTGACTTTC
NA	NA	TRBJ1-1	TRBV6-5	CASSPTGLGTEAFF	TGTGCCAGCAGCCCAACAGGGTTAGGCACTGAAGCTTTCTTT
NA	TRBD1	TRBJ1-2	TRBV7-9	CASSPFGQGGGYTF	TGTGCCAGCAGCCCTTTCGGACAGGGCGGGGGCTACACCTTC
NA	NA	TRBJ2-1	TRBV9	CASSVVGAYNEQFF	TGTGCCAGCAGCGTAGTCGGGGCCTACAATGAGCAGTTCTTC
NA	TRBD2	TRBJ2-7	TRBV4-2	CASSPQSTSGYSSYEQYF	TGTGCCAGCAGCCCTCAATCAACTAGCGGGTATAGCTCCTACGAGCAGTACTTC
NA	TRBD2	TRBJ2-1	TRBV9	CASSAAGTSSNEQFF	TGTGCCAGCAGCGCGGCCGGGACTAGCAGTAATGAGCAGTTCTTC
NA	NA	TRBJ1-2	TRBV6-1	CATSYGVYGYTF	TGTGCCACCTCCTACGGTGTCTATGGCTACACCTTC